A single sample gave rise to the 11 T cell receptor beta chains below, sequenced in a study of T cells after yellow fever vaccination. TCRdb reprocessed the 5' RACE reads with MiXCR, giving one entry per CDR3 protein. The table has around 150,000 distinct CDR3 sequences, approximately 6.8% seen once. The specimen was CD4+ T cells sorted from PBMCs, collected 4 to 5 days after the first yellow fever vaccination. Source of these receptors: a man aged 18 to 29 who received the YFV17D yellow fever vaccine.

This clonotype has ten or more counts. This sequence joins TRBV4-2 and TRBJ2-3, with 7 bases aligning to TRBD2. The CDR3 has 16 amino acids. Unmatched junction bases numbered 7, after V lost 1 base and J lost 3 bases. CDR1 and CDR2 (germline): LGHNA, YNFKEQ. The CDR3 DNA is TGTGCCAGCAGCCAAGTCGTTGGCGGGGGAACAGATACGCAGTATTTT. Amino acids: CASSQVVGGGTDTQYF.

This clonotype has at least ten counts. The chain carries TRBV6-2 or TRBV6-3 and TRBJ2-5; maybe TRBD1 (6 bases). CDR1 and CDR2 (germline): MNHEY, SVGEGT. The CDR3 covers 14 residues. Trimming pared 6 bases from V and 2 bases from J, leaving 13 bases between. CDR3 bases: TGTGCCAGCAGACGTGGGACACAGCAAGAGACCCAGTACTTC. It yields the protein CASRRGTQQETQYF.

In regard to this clonotype: A much larger clonotype is one base distant, so this may be a read error. This chain connects TRBV6-1 to TRBJ2-5; D gene unclear. The germline V gene encodes CDR1 MNHNS and CDR2 SASEGT. This CDR3 has 13 residues. CDR3 amino acids: CAGSRPGTETQYF. Here the CDR3 DNA reads TGTGCCGGCAGTCGCCCGGGCACGGAGACCCAGTACTTC.

This clonotype was counted many times. The CDR3 loop is CASRTGTGGDTEAFF. The CDR3 DNA reads as TGTGCCAGCAGAACCGGGACAGGTGGCGACACTGAAGCTTTCTTT. V gene TRBV12-3 or TRBV12-4 combines with J gene TRBJ1-1; TRBD1 agrees at 8 bases. The CDR3 consists of 15 residues. With 6 bases clipped from V and 3 bases from J, the junction kept 9 bases outside the gene matches.

This clonotype showed up just a few times. This chain connects TRBV7-2 to TRBJ1-2, with 10 bases lining up with TRBD1. From germline, CDR1 is SGHTA and CDR2 FQGNSA. CDR3 size: 21 residues. After removal of 0 bases from V and 4 bases from J, the junction contained 20 bases not matched to a gene. As DNA, the CDR3 is TGTGCCAGCAGCTTAGCGCGCGCGGGGGACAGGGGAGTCCGGAGTCCCTATGGCTACACCTTC. This gives the protein CASSLARAGDRGVRSPYGYTF.

In the case of this clonotype: With a much larger clone just one base away, this may be a read error. The chain combines TRBV7-2 with TRBJ2-7; 8 positions match TRBD2. Trimming took 5 bases from V and 0 from J; bases not matched to a gene: 6. Germline V gene sequence: CDR1 SGHTA, CDR2 FQGNSA. The CDR3 is 15 residues long. The CDR3 loop is CASSPGTRLSYEQYF. The DNA for the CDR3 is TGTGCCAGCAGCCCCGGGACTAGGCTCTCCTACGAGCAGTACTTC.

Concerning this clonotype itself: This clone may be a read error of a much larger clone one base away. The J gene is TRBJ1-2, the V gene TRBV12-3 or TRBV12-4, with D perhaps matching TRBD1 (5 bases). The CDR3 loop spans 13 amino acids. V lost 3 bases and J lost 4, with 9 bases in between. CDR3 DNA: TGTGCCAGCAGTTTCGGCAGGGTCTATGGCTACACCTTC. As protein: CASSFGRVYGYTF.

In its sample, this clonotype was seen many times. This chain links TRBV10-3 with TRBJ2-3, with 7 bases lining up with TRBD1. CDR1 and CDR2 from the germline V gene are ENHRY and SYGVKD. CDR3 length: 16 amino acids. V lost 8 bases and J lost 0; bases outside the gene matches: 11. In DNA form, the CDR3 reads TGTGCCATCGGACGTACCACAGGGGCCAGCACAGATACGCAGTATTTT. It is translated as CAIGRTTGASTDTQYF.

This clonotype showed up many times. The chain is built from TRBV19 and TRBJ2-7, with D unclear. Germline V gives CDR1 LNHDA, CDR2 SQIVND (reference sequence). This CDR3 contains 14 residues. V gave up 3 bases and J gave up 5 bases, with 14 bases separating them. As DNA, the CDR3 is TGTGCCAGTAGTATTAACGGCTTCGTGGACGAGCAGTACTTC. Its translation: CASSINGFVDEQYF.

This clonotype occurred many times. V and J are TRBV9 and TRBJ2-3, with D perhaps matching TRBD1 or TRBD2 (6 bases each). The V end was cut by 4 bases, the J end by 3 bases, with 15 bases between. Germline assignment: CDR1 SGDLS and CDR2 YYNGEE. The CDR3 is 15 amino acids. The CDR3 spells CASSFLGGRTDTQYF. Here the CDR3 DNA reads TGTGCCAGCAGCTTTTTAGGGGGGAGAACAGATACGCAGTATTTT.

This clonotype was detected ten times or more. The V gene is TRBV7-2, the J gene TRBJ1-3; weak D call: TRBD1 (6 bases). Trimming stripped 5 bases from V and 2 bases from J, with 16 bases between. This CDR3 is built from 16 residues. Germline-derived CDR1 and CDR2 are SGHTA and FQGNSA. CDR3 coding DNA: TGTGCCAGCAGCCCGCCGAACAGGGCGGCTGGAAACACCATATATTTT. Translated, it gives CASSPPNRAAGNTIYF.